The 13 T cell receptor beta chains in this list originate from one sample, sequenced in a study of cytomegalovirus exposure and HLA in healthy donors. Primers for the PCR totalled 60 Vbeta and 13 Jbeta. Assay: immunoSEQ multiplex PCR; the TCRdb copy retains only in-frame clones and omits some. The sample comprises more than 85,000 clones, 76% of which are singletons, and 7.7% rests with the top ten. Specimen: PBMCs. Receptor source: a woman in her forties or fifties in good health and CMV-seropositive.

The chain carries TRBV6-1 and TRBJ2-3; no clear D gene. Looked up from germline, CDR1 is MNHNS and CDR2 is SASEGT. Trimming shortened V by 1 base and J by 3 bases, and 8 bases separated the two germline ends. CDR3 size: 14 residues. This chain's CDR3 is CASSEGRRTDTQYF. The CDR3 nucleotides are TGTGCCAGCAGTGAAGGGAGAAGAACAGATACGCAGTATTTT.

For this clone: The same CDR3 arises from other DNA sequences in this sample as well. The chain recombines TRBV11-2 with TRBJ2-7; 8 bases match TRBD1. Germline lookup yields CDR1 SGHAT and CDR2 FQNNGV. The CDR3 consists of 13 residues. Trimming removed 5 bases from V and 1 base from J; junction bases left unmatched: 1. Written as DNA, the CDR3 is TGTGCCAGCAGCCGGGACAGGTCCTACGAGCAGTACTTC. Its protein is CASSRDRSYEQYF.

V and J are TRBV6-6 and TRBJ1-1; TRBD1 aligns across 8 bases. The CDR3 covers 13 residues. V lost 0 bases to trimming and J lost 10 bases; unmatched junction nucleotides: 4. Germline V CDR1 and CDR2: MNHNY, SVGAGI (reference sequence). The CDR3 protein is CASSYSGQGGAFF. The CDR3 region has the DNA TGTGCCAGCAGTTACTCCGGACAGGGAGGAGCTTTCTTT.

The chain has TRBV20-1 and TRBJ1-1; maybe TRBD1 (5 bases). Between the trimmed V and J ends, which lost 4 bases and 7 bases, there was a span of 10 bases. The CDR3 is made up of 11 amino acids. The germline gives CDR1 DFQATT, CDR2 SNEGSKA (reference sequence). The DNA of the CDR3 is TGCAGTGCTACGCAGGGTGGTGAAGCTTTCTTT. Translated: CSATQGGEAFF.

V and J are TRBV18 and TRBJ1-5, with 8 nucleotides matching TRBD1. The CDR3 runs 14 residues. CDR1 is KGHSH, CDR2 LQKENI, per germline. Trimming removed 2 bases from V and 6 bases from J; junction bases left unmatched: 3. CDR3 sequence reads: CASSPDRGGQPQHF. The DNA of the CDR3 is TGTGCCAGCTCACCAGACAGGGGTGGTCAGCCCCAGCATTTT.

The chain carries TRBV6-6 and TRBJ2-5; 8 bases map to TRBD2. Germline assignment: CDR1 MNHNY and CDR2 SVGAGI (reference sequence). J lost 5 bases, V lost 2 bases, and 7 bases had no gene match. The CDR3 runs to 15 residues. CDR3 region: CASSYSRGGAETQYF. The CDR3 region has the DNA TGTGCCAGCAGTTACAGCCGGGGGGGCGCGGAGACCCAGTACTTC.

This clone was seen only once. CDR3 sequence (DNA): TGTGCCAGCAGCTTAGTCTTTTTGGGGGGAGATACGCAGTATTTT. Protein product: CASSLVFLGGDTQYF. V gene TRBV7-2 combines with J gene TRBJ2-3, with D maybe TRBD2 (6 bases). CDR3 length equals 15 residues. V was cut by 1 base and J by 5 bases, with 13 bases left in between. Looked up from germline, CDR1 is SGHTA and CDR2 is FQGNSA.

This clone was counted a single time. J is TRBJ1-2 and V is TRBV7-2, with D possibly being TRBD1 (5 bases). This CDR3 comprises 13 residues. With 1 base removed from V and 3 bases from J, the gap between germline ends came to 6 bases. Germline values: CDR1 SGHTA, CDR2 FQGNSA. CDR3 sequence reads: CASSLGQHYGYTF. CDR3 coding DNA: TGTGCCAGCAGCTTAGGACAGCACTATGGCTACACCTTC.

The gene calls are TRBV7-9 and TRBJ2-1; 7 bases line up with TRBD2. There are 15 residues in the CDR3. The ends lost 0 bases at V and 7 bases at J; junction bases unmatched: 6. CDR1 and CDR2 from the germline V gene are SEHNR and FQNEAQ (reference sequence). The CDR3 sequence is CASSLALLASNEQFF. As DNA, the CDR3 is TGTGCCAGCAGCTTAGCGCTACTAGCGAGTAATGAGCAGTTCTTC. Full variable domain (missing parts from reference TRBV7-9 and TRBJ2-1): DTGVSQNPRHKITKRGQNVTFRCDPISEHNRLYWYRQTLGQGPEFLTYFQNEAQLEKSRLLSDRFSAERPKGSFSTLEIQRTEQGDSAMYLCASSLALLASNEQFFGPGTRLTVL.

The rearrangement links TRBV29-1 to TRBJ1-1; D unclear. This CDR3 is 11 amino acids long. Germline V gives CDR1 SQVTM, CDR2 ANQGSEA. Trimming took 2 bases from V and 2 from J, leaving 3 bases between them. The CDR3 DNA is TGCAGCGTTGAACGTAACACTGAAGCTTTCTTT. It specifies CSVERNTEAFF. The complete variable domain, with remaining parts taken from reference TRBV29-1 and TRBJ1-1, reads SAVISQKPSRDICQRGTSLTIQCQVDSQVTMMFWYRQQPGQSLTLIATANQGSEATYESGFVIDKFPISRPNLTFSTLTVSNMSPEDSSIYLCSVERNTEAFFGQGTRLTVV.

The chain is built from TRBV27 and TRBJ1-2; tentatively, D is TRBD1 (6 bases). Germline CDR1 and CDR2: MNHEY and SMNVEV (reference sequence). CDR3 length: 14 amino acids. Trimming took off 5 bases at V and 2 bases at J, with 12 bases between the two ends. The CDR3: CASSPRTENYGYTF. The CDR3, as DNA: TGTGCCAGCAGTCCCCGGACAGAGAACTATGGCTACACCTTC.

This chain connects TRBV19 to TRBJ2-7, with D possibly being TRBD1 (6 bases). The CDR3 length is 12 residues. The germline V gene has CDR1 LNHDA and CDR2 SQIVND (reference sequence). Deletions cut 6 bases from V and 8 bases from J, with 14 bases between. The CDR3 nucleotides are TGTGCCAGTAGCACAAGAGGGGGACAGCAGTACTTC. This translates into CASSTRGGQQYF.

CDR3 loop: CASGLVAGTSGGNSETQYF. CDR3 coding DNA: TGTGCTAGTGGTTTGGTCGCAGGGACTAGCGGGGGGAATTCAGAGACCCAGTACTTC. The chain is built from TRBV12-5 and TRBJ2-5, with TRBD2 matching over 15 bases. The trim removed 0 bases at V and 4 bases at J, leaving 9 bases unmatched. Per the germline V gene, CDR1 is LGHNT and CDR2 is FRNRAP. The CDR3 is 19 residues long.